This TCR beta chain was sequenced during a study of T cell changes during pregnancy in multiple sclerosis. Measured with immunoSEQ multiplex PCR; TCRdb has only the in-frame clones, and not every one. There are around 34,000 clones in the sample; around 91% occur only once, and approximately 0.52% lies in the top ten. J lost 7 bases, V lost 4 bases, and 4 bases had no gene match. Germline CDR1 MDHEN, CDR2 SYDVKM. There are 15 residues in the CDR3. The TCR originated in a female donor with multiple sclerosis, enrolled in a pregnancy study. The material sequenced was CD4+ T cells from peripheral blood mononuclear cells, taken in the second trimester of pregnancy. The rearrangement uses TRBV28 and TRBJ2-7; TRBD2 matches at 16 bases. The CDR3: CASSSGLAGGQEQYF. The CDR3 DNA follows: TGTGCCAGCAGTTCGGGACTAGCGGGAGGGCAAGAGCAGTACTTC. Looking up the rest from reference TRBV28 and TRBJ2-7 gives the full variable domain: DVKVTQSSRYLVKRTGEKVFLECVQDMDHENMFWYRQDPGLGLRLIYFSYDVKMKEKGDIPEGYSVSREKKERFSLILESASTNQTSMYLCASSSGLAGGQEQYFGPGTRLTVT.